This is a list of T cell receptor beta chains from one sample in a study of shared clonotypes between healthy human individuals. Sequencing was performed with immunoSEQ multiplex PCR; in TCRdb, only in-frame clones are kept and a portion is missing. The repertoire includes about 2.2 million clones, roughly 91% of them detected once, and more than 1.5% sits in the top ten. The sequenced sample consisted of naive CD8+ T cells from PBMCs. The source is a man aged 18 to 29 in good health. Some clones in this sample may be carry-over from other donors' samples. The conserved cysteine and the conserved F or W are not part of the CDR3 here. Each record gives: V gene, J gene, CDR3 protein.

V: TRBV6-1; J: TRBJ2-5; CDR3: ATRTGRETQY
V: TRBV6-5; J: TRBJ2-2; CDR3: ASSYGESTGELF
V: TRBV2; J: TRBJ2-1; CDR3: ASSEDGGGSYNEQF
V: TRBV7-6; J: TRBJ1-1; CDR3: ASSLVADTEAF
V: TRBV7-7; J: TRBJ2-5; CDR3: ASSLVGAEPPETQY
V: TRBV7-8; J: TRBJ2-7; CDR3: ASSRRDRGQYEQY
V: TRBV11-2; J: TRBJ2-5; CDR3: ASSLDSQGRVGQY
V: TRBV9; J: TRBJ1-1; CDR3: ASTEGRSGDTEAF
V: TRBV27; J: TRBJ1-2; CDR3: ASSLSGRGGDGYT
V: TRBV7-2; J: TRBJ1-5; CDR3: ASSLLGWGSAQPQH